This is a list of T cell receptor beta chains from one sample in a study of blood T cell repertoires in COVID-19. The method was immunoSEQ multiplex PCR; TCRdb's version includes in-frame clones alone and lacks a portion of them. The table records around 170,000 clones, 75% to 90% of them present only once. Sequencing was done on a sample of peripheral blood. The receptor set was obtained from a woman aged 40 to 55 with acute or convalescent COVID-19. Both conserved end residues are part of each CDR3. D genes are given only for firm matches. Size values are once, few and many counts, or a class for expanded clones, and some rows have none.

clone_size,v_call,d_call,j_call,cdr3_aa,cdr3_nt
few,TRBV7-8,NA,TRBJ1-1,CASSPLGTEAFF,TGTGCCAGCAGCCCGCTAGGCACTGAAGCTTTCTTT
NA,TRBV19,NA,TRBJ1-2,CASTTTRPDSAFFNYGYTF,TGTGCCAGTACGACGACGCGACCTGACAGCGCCTTTTTTAACTATGGCTACACCTTC
NA,TRBV6-6,NA,TRBJ1-5,CASSYESKPQHF,TGTGCCAGCAGTTACGAATCTAAGCCCCAGCATTTT
NA,TRBV6-7,NA,TRBJ1-5,CASSYYDNLPFNQPQHF,TGTGCCAGCAGTTACTACGACAACCTGCCCTTTAATCAGCCCCAGCATTTT
NA,TRBV11-3,TRBD2,TRBJ2-3,CASSLGAGGDTQYF,TGTGCCAGCAGCTTGGGAGCGGGAGGAGATACGCAGTATTTT
few,TRBV7-2,NA,TRBJ2-1,CASSSLYPGEQFF,TGTGCCAGCAGCTCCCTTTACCCGGGTGAGCAGTTCTTC
NA,TRBV3-1/TRBV3-2,NA,TRBJ1-3,CASRPERAGNTIYF,TGTGCCAGCAGACCTGAGCGGGCTGGAAACACCATATATTTT
once,TRBV7-2,NA,TRBJ1-5,CAAGRDQPQHF,TGTGCCGCCGGGAGAGATCAGCCCCAGCATTTT
NA,TRBV6-5,NA,TRBJ1-2,CASSYSISGYGYTF,TGTGCCAGCAGTTACTCGATTTCAGGCTATGGCTACACCTTC
NA,TRBV5-1,NA,TRBJ1-1,CASSPHKTVRDTEAFF,TGCGCCAGCAGCCCGCATAAAACGGTACGGGACACTGAAGCTTTCTTT
once,TRBV4-1,TRBD1,TRBJ1-1,CASSQEGQGALLGTEAFF,TGCGCCAGCAGCCAAGAGGGTCAGGGGGCTCTTCTGGGTACTGAAGCTTTCTTT
NA,TRBV6-4,NA,TRBJ2-3,CASSAGSIRSDTQYF,TGTGCCAGCAGTGCGGGTAGTATTAGGTCAGATACGCAGTATTTT
NA,TRBV9,NA,TRBJ2-3,CASSVGGLVTDTQYF,TGTGCCAGCAGCGTAGGGGGCCTAGTCACAGATACGCAGTATTTT
NA,TRBV11-3,TRBD2,TRBJ2-5,CASSLRGDGTQYF,TGTGCCAGCAGCTTACGGGGGGACGGGACCCAGTACTTC
NA,TRBV4-1,TRBD1,TRBJ1-3,CASSQVGRGRGNTIYF,TGCGCCAGCAGCCAAGTTGGCAGGGGGCGCGGAAACACCATATATTTT
NA,TRBV18,NA,TRBJ2-2,CASSPYRNRVGSGELFF,TGTGCCAGCTCACCATATCGAAACAGGGTTGGATCCGGGGAGCTGTTTTTT
NA,TRBV28,NA,TRBJ1-6,CASRSSNNSPLHF,TGTGCCAGCAGGAGCTCCAATAATTCACCCCTCCACTTT
NA,TRBV9,NA,TRBJ1-1,CASSVGGTLNTEAFF,TGTGCCAGCAGCGTAGGAGGCACCCTAAACACTGAAGCTTTCTTT
NA,TRBV28,TRBD1,TRBJ1-1,CASSPLTGGARPVNTEAFF,TGTGCCAGCAGTCCTTTGACAGGGGGCGCCCGGCCTGTTAACACTGAAGCTTTCTTT
once,TRBV28,NA,TRBJ1-1,CASSLGAGRGRRDAFF,TGTGCCAGCAGTTTAGGGGCGGGCAGGGGACGAAGGGATGCTTTCTTT
NA,TRBV3-1/TRBV3-2,TRBD1,TRBJ1-1,CASSQGGQQRTEAFF,TGTGCCAGCAGCCAAGGGGGACAGCAGCGGACTGAAGCTTTCTTT
NA,TRBV15,TRBD1,TRBJ1-1,CATSSFGQVRVAFF,TGTGCCACCAGCAGCTTCGGACAGGTGCGGGTCGCTTTCTTT
NA,TRBV19,NA,TRBJ2-1,CASSIAPGDSRKNEQFF,TGTGCCAGTAGTATTGCACCGGGGGACTCTCGAAAGAATGAGCAGTTCTTC
NA,TRBV2,NA,TRBJ1-2,CASSARTSQGTYGYTF,TGTGCCAGCAGTGCCCGAACGTCTCAGGGGACCTATGGCTACACCTTC
once,TRBV6-5,TRBD1,TRBJ1-2,CASSYSPGGINGYTF,TGTGCCAGCAGTTACTCCCCAGGGGGGATTAATGGCTACACCTTC
NA,TRBV4-1,TRBD1,TRBJ2-7,CASSQDSPPGTVYEQYF,TGCGCCAGCAGCCAAGATTCCCCACCGGGGACAGTTTACGAGCAGTACTTC
NA,TRBV27,TRBD2,TRBJ2-1,CASKKIAAGGSNEQFF,TGTGCCAGCAAAAAAATAGCCGCTGGCGGGAGCAATGAGCAGTTCTTC
NA,TRBV18,NA,TRBJ1-1,CASSPLSVNTEAFF,TGTGCCAGCTCACCTCTTTCAGTGAACACTGAAGCTTTCTTT
NA,TRBV15,TRBD2,TRBJ2-3,CATSRIAGETDTQYF,TGTGCCACCAGCAGGATAGCGGGAGAGACAGATACGCAGTATTTT
once,TRBV28,NA,TRBJ1-5,CASETGYNQPQHF,TGTGCCAGCGAGACAGGCTACAATCAGCCCCAGCATTTT
NA,TRBV28,TRBD1,TRBJ1-1,CASRGQGRSEAFF,TGTGCCAGCAGGGGACAGGGTCGGTCCGAAGCTTTCTTT
NA,TRBV18,TRBD2,TRBJ2-3,CASSQVSGVRTDTQYF,TGTGCCAGCTCCCAGGTTAGCGGGGTTCGCACAGATACGCAGTATTTT
NA,TRBV5-5,TRBD1,TRBJ1-4,CASSSTGMREKLFF,TGTGCCAGCAGCTCGACAGGGATGAGGGAAAAACTGTTTTTT
NA,TRBV6-1,NA,TRBJ1-2,CASSEVGEYGYTF,TGTGCCAGCAGTGAGGTTGGGGAGTATGGCTACACCTTC
NA,TRBV5-6,NA,TRBJ1-4,CASSLDSGEKLFF,TGTGCCAGCAGCTTGGACAGTGGGGAAAAACTGTTTTTT
NA,TRBV6-6,NA,TRBJ1-3,CASSPSIQGYSGNTIYF,TGTGCCAGCAGTCCGTCGATCCAGGGGTACTCTGGAAACACCATATATTTT
few,TRBV5-1,TRBD1,TRBJ1-2,CASSLEGTGGIGYTF,TGCGCCAGCAGCTTGGAGGGGACAGGGGGCATCGGCTACACCTTC
NA,TRBV5-1,TRBD1,TRBJ1-6,CASSPQGASNSPLHF,TGCGCCAGCAGTCCCCAGGGGGCGTCGAATTCACCCCTCCACTTT
once,TRBV6-5,TRBD2,TRBJ2-3,CASSYRGGGAGDTQYF,TGTGCCAGCAGTTACAGGGGCGGGGGGGCCGGTGATACGCAGTATTTT
NA,TRBV7-2,NA,TRBJ2-1,CASSPQGLKYNEQFF,TGTGCCAGCAGCCCGCAGGGTCTCAAGTACAATGAGCAGTTCTTC
NA,TRBV4-1,NA,TRBJ1-1,CASSQPRESTEAFF,TGCGCCAGCAGCCAACCCCGGGAATCTACTGAAGCTTTCTTT
NA,TRBV7-2,TRBD1,TRBJ2-1,CASSLGTGTNEQFF,TGTGCCAGCAGCTTAGGGACAGGTACCAATGAGCAGTTCTTC
NA,TRBV27,NA,TRBJ2-1,CASNMEKSGNEQFF,TGTGCCAGCAATATGGAGAAGTCGGGCAATGAGCAGTTCTTC